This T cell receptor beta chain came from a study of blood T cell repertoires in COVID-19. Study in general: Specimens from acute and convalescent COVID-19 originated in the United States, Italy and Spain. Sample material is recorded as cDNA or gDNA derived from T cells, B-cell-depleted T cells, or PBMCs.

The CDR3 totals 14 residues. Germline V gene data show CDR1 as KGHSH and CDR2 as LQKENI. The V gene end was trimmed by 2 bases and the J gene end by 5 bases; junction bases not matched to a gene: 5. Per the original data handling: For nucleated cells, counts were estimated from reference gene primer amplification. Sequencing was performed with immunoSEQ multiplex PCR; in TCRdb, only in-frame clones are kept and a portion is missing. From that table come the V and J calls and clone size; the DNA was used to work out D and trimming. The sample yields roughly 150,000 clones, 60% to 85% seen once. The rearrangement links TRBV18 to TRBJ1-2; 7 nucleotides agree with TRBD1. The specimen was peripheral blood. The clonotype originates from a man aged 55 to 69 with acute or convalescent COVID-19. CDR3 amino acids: CASSPGTDQYGYTF. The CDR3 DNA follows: TGTGCCAGCTCACCAGGGACAGACCAGTATGGCTACACCTTC.